A single sample gave rise to the 6 T cell receptor beta chains below, sequenced in a study of persistence of HIV-infected CD4 T cells. Nonspecific anti-CD3/anti-CD28 bead stimulation represents the broad CD4+ T cell repertoire. Sorting of responding CD4+ T cells relied on upregulated CD40 ligand together with CD69. This was the immunoSEQ version 4 assay in survey mode. Sequencing used immunoSEQ multiplex PCR; TCRdb keeps in-frame clones, though not all of them. This table holds 35,000 to 55,000 clones, roughly 90% found once. Antigens for these TCRs are unknown. This specimen consisted of CD4+ T cells sorted from PBMCs after roughly 18-hour stimulation, obtained from a patient who received antiretroviral therapy. All receptors come from an adult man with HIV who was CMV-seropositive.

This sequence joins TRBV5-1 and TRBJ2-3, with 8 nucleotides matching TRBD2. The junction had 2 bases not matched to a gene; V was cut back by 1 base and J by 1 base. CDR1 SGHRS and CDR2 YFSETQ come from the germline V gene. The length of the CDR3 is 15 residues. DNA for the CDR3: TGCGCCAGCAGCTTGACAGCGGGGGGCACAGATACGCAGTATTTT. It translates to CASSLTAGGTDTQYF.

The V and J genes are TRBV5-1 and TRBJ1-2, with 9 nucleotides matching TRBD1. The CDR3 spans 15 residues. V trimming: 4 bases; J trimming: 2 bases; junction bases outside the gene matches: 6. CDR1 SGHRS and CDR2 YFSETQ come from the germline V gene. This CDR3 is CASSPRTGANYGYTF. For the CDR3, the DNA is TGCGCCAGCAGCCCCAGGACAGGGGCAAACTATGGCTACACCTTC. The whole variable domain, filled in from reference TRBV5-1 and TRBJ1-2, reads KAGVTQTPRYLIKTRGQQVTLSCSPISGHRSVSWYQQTPGQGLQFLFEYFSETQRNKGNFPGRFSGRQFSNSRSEMNVSTLELGDSALYLCASSPRTGANYGYTFGSGTRLTVV.

This clone was counted between two and nine times. The rearrangement links TRBV6-1 to TRBJ1-1, with D perhaps matching TRBD1 (5 bases). The CDR3 consists of 13 residues. V gave up 3 bases and J gave up 1 base, with 6 bases separating them. CDR1 is MNHNS, CDR2 SASEGT, per germline. CDR3 loop: CASSDRENTEAFF. The CDR3 nucleotides read TGTGCCAGCAGTGACAGGGAGAACACTGAAGCTTTCTTT.

This clone was seen only a few times. The sample holds other DNA sequences that translate to the same CDR3. The J gene is TRBJ1-2, the V gene TRBV28, with 8 nucleotides matching TRBD1. CDR1 is MDHEN and CDR2 is SYDVKM in the germline V gene. The CDR3 contains 12 residues. Trimming at V came to 6 bases and at J to 5 bases, leaving 2 bases not matched to a gene. CDR3 sequence (DNA): TGTGCCAGCAGGCGGACAGGGTATGGCTACACCTTC. It codes for CASRRTGYGYTF.

The V gene is TRBV15, the J gene TRBJ2-7; the D gene is possibly TRBD2 (6 bases). Germline-derived CDR1 and CDR2 are LNHNV and YYDKDF (reference sequence). CDR3 length: 16 residues. The V and J ends lost 1 base and 0 bases respectively, with 13 bases between them. The CDR3 coding sequence is TGTGCCACCAGCAGAGGCCTTGGGGGGAACTCCTACGAGCAGTACTTC. Translated: CATSRGLGGNSYEQYF.

The V and J genes are TRBV27 and TRBJ1-2; TRBD1 is a possible D gene (6 bases). CDR3 length: 15 amino acids. The germline V and J ends were trimmed by 3 bases and 8 bases, with 19 bases remaining between them. Germline V gene data show CDR1 as MNHEY and CDR2 as SMNVEV (reference sequence). This CDR3 reads CASSFGVLTGGGYTF. CDR3 coding DNA: TGTGCCAGCAGTTTCGGTGTTTTGACAGGAGGAGGCTACACCTTC.